The TCR beta chain under discussion was sequenced for a study of neurological immune-mediated disorders. Study-wide findings and caveats: The absence of any CDR3 amino acid sequence shared by expanded clones across subjects suggests that repertoires were private in all groups. HTLV-1-associated myelopathy had the most TCR clonal expansion, and multiple sclerosis had the least, less than healthy controls.

Volunteers from a blood bank in Maryland, USA, constituted the healthy controls. Each sorted-subset library came from 1 million CD4+ or CD8+ T cells. TCRdb re-called the 5' RACE reads through MiXCR, storing one row per CDR3 protein. The sample lists 30,000 to 50,000 distinct CDR3 sequences, 6% to 7.5% occurring once. With 5 bases removed from V and 6 bases from J, the gap between germline ends came to 14 bases. CDR1 is MNHNY and CDR2 is SVGAGI in the germline V gene (reference sequence). The length of the CDR3 is 14 residues. The table lists this clonotype with many counts. Its matching antigen is unknown.

The chain recombines TRBV6-6 with TRBJ1-5, with D unresolved. The sequencing sample was made of CD4+ T cells from blood. This clonotype originated in a man between 45 and 60 years old in good health. CDR3 amino acids: CASSRAGSGQPQHF. The CDR3 bases are TGTGCCAGCAGTCGCGCGGGATCTGGTCAGCCCCAGCATTTT.